This T cell receptor beta chain was documented in a study of Graves' ophthalmopathy and Graves' hyperthyroidism. For repertoire sequencing, the TCR beta CDR3 regions were amplified from RNA transcripts. An initial RT-PCR round employing HTBI primers preceded a second-round multiplex PCR. TCRdb reprocessed the multiplex PCR reads via MiXCR and lists one record per CDR3 protein. Of around 1,200,000 distinct CDR3 sequences in the sample, 36% were seen once. Per germline, CDR1 SGHVS and CDR2 FQNEAQ. This CDR3 comprises 16 residues. V dropped 3 bases and J dropped 4 bases, with 17 bases sitting between them. Hyperthyroidism patients, all newly diagnosed, had under 2 months' duration and ages of 18 to 65. Thyroid ultrasound, orbital computed tomography, TRAb, serum thyroxine and clinical symptoms formed the basis of diagnosis.

This chain links TRBV7-8 with TRBJ2-3, with D tentatively TRBD1 (6 bases). The TCR was taken from an adult man with Graves' hyperthyroidism. Sequencing was done on a sample of peripheral blood or thyroid tissue (not recorded which). CDR3 sequence: CASSLSGQGIADTQYF. Written as DNA, the CDR3 is TGTGCCAGCAGCTTGTCCGGTCAGGGGATCGCAGATACGCAGTATTTT.